These T cell receptor beta chains were read from a single sample in a study of Tregs in tolerant kidney transplant recipients. Method: immunoSEQ multiplex PCR; TCRdb's copy keeps in-frame clones and lacks some. The table records approximately 99,000 clones, 90% of them present only once. The material was CD4+ T cells from blood, obtained before the transplant. The origin of the receptors is a human donor who received a combined kidney and bone marrow transplant. Both conserved end residues are trimmed from each CDR3. A D gene is named only where the DNA matches it firmly.

CDR3 protein: ASSILSWEDRSSTEAF
V gene: TRBV5-1
J gene: TRBJ1-1
D gene: TRBD1

CDR3 protein: ASSQKGANTEAF
V gene: TRBV7-9
J gene: TRBJ1-1
D gene: TRBD1

CDR3 protein: ASSLDSLSNQPQH
V gene: TRBV28
J gene: TRBJ1-5
D gene: -

CDR3 protein: ASSGGGSIYEQY
V gene: TRBV7-2
J gene: TRBJ2-7
D gene: TRBD2

CDR3 protein: SVDAPGLVPSGNEQF
V gene: TRBV29-1
J gene: TRBJ2-1
D gene: TRBD2

CDR3 protein: ASSKVRKDTPRSQH
V gene: TRBV21-1
J gene: TRBJ1-5
D gene: -

CDR3 protein: ASSSYRNSSGANVLT
V gene: TRBV27
J gene: TRBJ2-6
D gene: -

CDR3 protein: ASSQGLIGSRGMRGPYEQY
V gene: TRBV4-1
J gene: TRBJ2-7
D gene: TRBD1

CDR3 protein: ASSSTGGGYT
V gene: TRBV28
J gene: TRBJ1-2
D gene: TRBD1

CDR3 protein: ASSPYETYTGELF
V gene: TRBV18
J gene: TRBJ2-2
D gene: -

CDR3 protein: ASGRDRENSPLH
V gene: TRBV5-1
J gene: TRBJ1-6
D gene: TRBD1

CDR3 protein: ASSKMGGLASIYEQY
V gene: TRBV19
J gene: TRBJ2-7
D gene: TRBD2

CDR3 protein: ASSPAGQGIHEQY
V gene: TRBV6-6
J gene: TRBJ2-7
D gene: TRBD1

CDR3 protein: ASSYWTGGKVEQY
V gene: TRBV6-5
J gene: TRBJ2-7
D gene: TRBD1

CDR3 protein: AWIQGANYGYT
V gene: TRBV30
J gene: TRBJ1-2
D gene: TRBD1

CDR3 protein: ASSIDHAPEAGRAF
V gene: TRBV19
J gene: TRBJ1-1
D gene: -

CDR3 protein: ASSPPGPTQY
V gene: TRBV7-8
J gene: TRBJ2-3
D gene: -

CDR3 protein: ASSLGTGRETQY
V gene: TRBV5-1
J gene: TRBJ2-5
D gene: TRBD1

CDR3 protein: ASSSDNRTSGGDSTDTQY
V gene: TRBV5-1
J gene: TRBJ2-3
D gene: TRBD2

CDR3 protein: ASSRQPSGRAYNEQF
V gene: TRBV4-1
J gene: TRBJ2-1
D gene: TRBD2

CDR3 protein: SVQGNNEKLF
V gene: TRBV29-1
J gene: TRBJ1-4
D gene: -

CDR3 protein: ASSLIGVGEQY
V gene: TRBV5-6
J gene: TRBJ2-7
D gene: -

CDR3 protein: ASSTPSGTVHEQF
V gene: TRBV11-2
J gene: TRBJ2-1
D gene: TRBD2